The 31 T cell receptor beta chains listed next were all sequenced from one sample in a study of T cell responses to AZD1222 COVID-19 vaccine (dated by TCRdb to the early 2020s). In the paper's terms, the time point label means: baseline before first vaccination. Libraries were constructed by the immunoSEQ multiplex PCR assay. Here the immuneACCESS table is served through TCRdb, limited to in-frame sequences with V and J called. Missing clones are a known gap in these copies; in checked studies unresolved V genes cover under half, and the rest lacks a known reason. The sample table contains about 180,000 clones; only one count was recorded for about 85% of them. In total, the top ten clones hold less than 3% of the sample. The material was peripheral blood, obtained on day 0 of AZD1222 vaccination. These receptor sequences come from an adult in good health.

The V gene is TRBV18, the J gene TRBJ2-2, with 7 bases that match TRBD2. The CDR3 loop spans 16 amino acids. With 3 bases clipped from V and 0 bases from J, the junction kept 4 bases outside the gene matches. Germline loops: CDR1 KGHSH, CDR2 LQKENI. The CDR3 region is CASSPSGRTNTGELFF. CDR3 coding DNA: TGTGCCAGCTCACCTTCCGGGAGGACGAACACCGGGGAGCTGTTTTTT.

The rearrangement uses TRBV6-2 or TRBV6-3 and TRBJ2-1, with a tentative D call TRBD2 (6 bases). Germline V lookup: CDR1 MNHEY, CDR2 SVGEGT. Deletions cut 2 bases from V and 5 bases from J, with 10 bases between. This CDR3 is built from 14 residues. The DNA for the CDR3 is TGTGCCAGCAGTTACCAGCTAGCGAACAATGAGCAGTTCTTC. Translation gives CASSYQLANNEQFF.

This clone appeared a few times. V and J are TRBV10-3 and TRBJ2-7, with D maybe TRBD2 (6 bases). V was pared by 8 bases and J by 1 base, with 12 bases between. Germline-derived CDR1 and CDR2 are ENHRY and SYGVKD. This CDR3 region has 13 residues. CDR3 sequence reads: CAIVSSESYEQYF. DNA of the CDR3: TGTGCCATCGTGTCTAGCGAATCCTACGAGCAGTACTTC.

The chain has TRBV11-3 and TRBJ2-1; D tentatively reads TRBD1 or TRBD2 (5 bases each). V lost 1 base and J lost 7, with 11 bases in between. The CDR3 is made up of 14 amino acids. The germline V gene encodes CDR1 SGHNT and CDR2 YENEEA. DNA of the CDR3: TGTGCCAGCAGCTTAGTCGGTGGGGGAAATGAGCAGTTCTTC. It translates to CASSLVGGGNEQFF.

The chain joins TRBV7-2 to TRBJ1-2, with D perhaps matching TRBD1 (5 bases). V was shortened by 1 base and J by 4 bases, with 13 bases between the two germline ends. Germline V gene sequence: CDR1 SGHTA, CDR2 FQGNSA. The CDR3 runs 15 residues. The CDR3, as DNA: TGTGCCAGCAGCTTAGGGGGCACAGGTATCTATGGCTACACCTTC. Protein product: CASSLGGTGIYGYTF.

The chain has TRBV7-9 and TRBJ1-2; 7 bases agree with TRBD1. V lost 7 bases, J lost 0 bases, and 8 bases stayed unmatched. The CDR3 consists of 15 residues. Germline CDR1 and CDR2: SEHNR and FQNEAQ (reference sequence). The chain's CDR3 is CASNTDRASNYGYTF. The CDR3 nucleotides read TGTGCCAGCAATACCGACAGGGCTTCTAACTATGGCTACACCTTC.

This clone came up once. This chain links TRBV6-1 with TRBJ1-1, with unresolved D. The germline CDR1 and CDR2 sequences are MNHNS and SASEGT. CDR3 length: 13 residues. Trimming removed 1 base from V and 3 bases from J, with 6 bases in between. The DNA of the CDR3 is TGTGCCAGCAGTGAAGGCCCGTACACTGAAGCTTTCTTT. This translates into CASSEGPYTEAFF.

This chain joins TRBV5-1 and TRBJ2-7; 7 nucleotides align to TRBD2. Per germline, CDR1 SGHRS and CDR2 YFSETQ. With 0 bases clipped from V and 2 bases from J, the junction kept 5 bases outside the gene matches. This CDR3 is built from 15 residues. The CDR3 DNA is TGCGCCAGCAGCTTGGCTTCAGGGACTACCTACGAGCAGTACTTC. Encoded protein: CASSLASGTTYEQYF.

The genes are TRBV29-1 and TRBJ2-7, with D tentatively TRBD2 (6 bases). Germline-derived CDR1 and CDR2 are SQVTM and ANQGSEA. This CDR3 has 15 residues. The V end lost 4 bases, the J end lost 1 base, and 17 bases lay between the germline ends. CDR3: CSVGGHEGGSYEQYF. As DNA, the CDR3 is TGCAGCGTTGGAGGGCACGAGGGAGGATCCTACGAGCAGTACTTC.

The chain combines TRBV11-1 with TRBJ1-1, with no clear D. CDR3 length equals 12 residues. Per germline, CDR1 SGHAT and CDR2 FQDESV (reference sequence). The V end was cut by 5 bases, the J end by 4 bases, with 8 bases between. The CDR3 bases are TGTGCCAGCAGCCAACGGGTCACTGAAGCTTTCTTT. As protein: CASSQRVTEAFF.

This clone showed up just a few times. The chain employs TRBV7-9 and TRBJ2-2; TRBD2 might be the D (5 bases). Between the trimmed V and J ends, which lost 5 bases and 11 bases, there was a span of 15 bases. Germline CDR1 and CDR2: SEHNR and FQNEAQ (reference sequence). CDR3 size: 13 residues. CDR3 sequence (DNA): TGTGCCAGCAGCGCCCTACTAGATCCAGAGCTGTTTTTT. Its protein is CASSALLDPELFF.

This chain links TRBV24-1 with TRBJ2-7; 8 bases line up with TRBD1. Germline V CDR1 and CDR2: KGHDR, SFDVKD. This CDR3 spans 14 amino acids. V shed 1 base, J shed 4 bases, and the junction held 2 bases outside the gene matches. The CDR3 region has the DNA TGTGCCACCAGTGATTTACAGGGGGTATACGAGCAGTACTTC. This sequence encodes CATSDLQGVYEQYF.

The rearrangement joins TRBV19 to TRBJ1-3; D is possibly TRBD1 (6 bases). Germline values: CDR1 LNHDA, CDR2 SQIVND (reference sequence). The CDR3 covers 15 residues. V lost 6 bases and J 2 bases, leaving 14 bases between the germline ends. The CDR3, as DNA: TGTGCCAGTAGAGAGGGCAGGGGTGCTGGAAACACCATATATTTT. Its protein product is CASREGRGAGNTIYF.

The gene calls are TRBV19 and TRBJ1-1; 8 bases map to TRBD1. The CDR3 contains 15 residues. In germline, CDR1 is LNHDA, CDR2 SQIVND (reference sequence). The V segment lost 5 bases and the J segment 1 base; nucleotides outside the gene matches: 6. The DNA of the CDR3 is TGTGCCAGTAGTGGACGACAGGGGCGGAACACTGAAGCTTTCTTT. The encoded protein is CASSGRQGRNTEAFF.

The chain recombines TRBV2 with TRBJ2-5; D may be TRBD1 or TRBD2 (5 bases each). The CDR3 loop spans 15 amino acids. CDR1 is SNHLY and CDR2 is FYNNEI in the germline V gene. Trimming took off 2 bases at V and 3 bases at J, with 13 bases between the two ends. The CDR3 bases are TGTGCCAGCAGTGAACCCAGGGAGAAGAAAGAGACCCAGTACTTC. It encodes CASSEPREKKETQYF.

This clone turned up a few times. The rearrangement joins TRBV19 to TRBJ2-1, with 8 bases fitting TRBD2. This CDR3 comprises 16 residues. With V trimmed by 5 bases and J by 8 bases, 14 bases remained unmatched. Germline lookup yields CDR1 LNHDA and CDR2 SQIVND (reference sequence). The CDR3 DNA is TGTGCCAGTAGTCCCGAAGCGGGAGCGTGGTTGGATGAGCAGTTCTTC. It translates to CASSPEAGAWLDEQFF.

Comments on this clone: At one of its ends the junction is not consistent with the germline gene, which may arise from a read error. The chain joins TRBV6-5 to TRBJ2-3; TRBD2 matches at 7 bases. CDR1 and CDR2 (germline): MNHEY, SVGAGI. The CDR3 extends over 15 amino acids. CDR3 in DNA: TGTGCCAGCAGTGACTCGGGAGGATCTTCAGATACGCAGTATTTT. Translated, it gives CASSDSGGSSDTQYF.

The chain employs TRBV2 and TRBJ1-5, with D perhaps TRBD1 (6 bases). Germline CDR1 reads SNHLY; CDR2 reads FYNNEI. The CDR3 has 16 residues. V lost 8 bases, J lost 1 base, and 18 bases lay in between. Here the CDR3 DNA reads TGTGCCAGCTGGCGAGGGGGGGGCGCGAGCAATCAGCCCCAGCATTTT. This gives the protein CASWRGGGASNQPQHF.

The rearrangement uses TRBV28 and TRBJ2-5; either TRBD1 or TRBD2 may fit D (5 bases each). This CDR3 is 14 amino acids long. CDR1 MDHEN and CDR2 SYDVKM come from the germline V gene. Trimming cost V 6 bases and J 5 bases, with 16 bases left between them. In nucleotides, the CDR3 is TGTGCCAGCAGCTCCTCGACTTGGGGGGAGACCCAGTACTTC. Protein sequence: CASSSSTWGETQYF.

V gene TRBV9 combines with J gene TRBJ2-6; the D is unclear. Per the germline V gene, CDR1 is SGDLS and CDR2 is YYNGEE. V lost 0 bases to trimming and J lost 2 bases, with 6 bases between them. This CDR3 is built from 15 residues. CDR3 nucleotides: TGTGCCAGCAGCGTAGAGGGCCCTGGGGCCAACGTCCTGACTTTC. As protein: CASSVEGPGANVLTF.

J is TRBJ1-6 and V is TRBV2; 12 nucleotides align to TRBD1. The trim removed 6 bases at V and 7 bases at J, leaving 1 base unmatched. Germline loops: CDR1 SNHLY, CDR2 FYNNEI. CDR3 length equals 14 residues. CDR3 nucleotide sequence: TGTGCCAGCAGGGGACAGGGGGCAAATTCACCCCTCCACTTT. Translating it yields CASRGQGANSPLHF.

This sequence joins TRBV4-1 and TRBJ2-1; 9 bases are shared with TRBD2. CDR1 is MGHRA and CDR2 is YSYEKL in the germline V gene. With 0 bases clipped from V and 2 bases from J, the junction kept 5 bases outside the gene matches. The CDR3 totals 17 residues. The CDR3 spells CASSQEVAGGAYNEQFF. The CDR3 DNA sequence: TGCGCCAGCAGCCAAGAAGTCGCGGGAGGGGCCTACAATGAGCAGTTCTTC.

This clone was counted a single time. J is TRBJ1-2 and V is TRBV4-2; 10 nucleotides align to TRBD1. The CDR3 covers 16 residues. CDR1 and CDR2 (germline): LGHNA, YNFKEQ. V gave up 2 bases and J gave up 4 bases; unmatched junction bases: 7. CDR3 bases: TGTGCCAGCAGCCAAACTGACAGGGGGCTGGGCTATGGCTACACCTTC. It yields the protein CASSQTDRGLGYGYTF.

The CDR3 bases are TGTGCCAGCAGACTAGCGGGAGCCCACGAGCAGTACTTC. The encoded protein is CASRLAGAHEQYF. This sequence joins TRBV25-1 and TRBJ2-7; the match to TRBD2 covers 11 bases. This CDR3 region has 13 residues. CDR1 and CDR2 from the germline V gene are MGHDK and SYGVNS. V was clipped by 6 bases and J by 5 bases; unmatched bases: 3.

In regard to this clone: The same CDR3 arises from other DNA sequences in this sample as well. The chain carries TRBV7-2 and TRBJ2-7; 7 bases are shared with TRBD1. Germline values: CDR1 SGHTA, CDR2 FQGNSA. With V trimmed by 3 bases and J by 3 bases, 2 bases remained unmatched. The CDR3 is 13 amino acids. This CDR3 reads CASSLGQIYEQYF. Here the CDR3 DNA reads TGTGCCAGCAGCTTGGGACAGATCTACGAGCAGTACTTC.

The chain has TRBV2 and TRBJ2-1; D is unresolved. Germline CDR1 is SNHLY and CDR2 is FYNNEI. Deletions cut 2 bases from V and 6 bases from J, with 8 bases between. This CDR3 has 13 amino acids. The CDR3 sequence: CASSEYLGNEQFF. The DNA for the CDR3 is TGTGCCAGCAGTGAATATCTGGGCAATGAGCAGTTCTTC. The whole variable domain, filled in from reference TRBV2 and TRBJ2-1, reads EPEVTQTPSHQVTQMGQEVILRCVPISNHLYFYWYRQILGQKVEFLVSFYNNEISEKSEIFDDQFSVERPDGSNFTLKIRSTKLEDSAMYFCASSEYLGNEQFFGPGTRLTVL.

CDR3 DNA: TGTGCCAGCTCACCGACCATGAACACTGAAGCTTTCTTT. It encodes CASSPTMNTEAFF. This chain connects TRBV18 to TRBJ1-1; D call uncertain. V was trimmed by 3 bases and J by 0 bases, leaving 5 bases between them. Germline lookup yields CDR1 KGHSH and CDR2 LQKENI. The CDR3 is 13 amino acids.

The rearrangement joins TRBV5-4 to TRBJ2-7; D ambiguous. V lost 2 bases and J 0 bases, leaving 9 bases between the germline ends. Germline assignment: CDR1 SGHNT and CDR2 YYREEE (reference sequence). The CDR3 loop spans 14 amino acids. CDR3 in DNA: TGTGCCAGCAGCTTCCGGGCCAACTCCTACGAGCAGTACTTC. This codes for CASSFRANSYEQYF.

This clone was seen more than once but under ten times. The chain employs TRBV6-5 and TRBJ1-2, with D uncertain. The CDR3 has 13 amino acids. Germline V CDR1 and CDR2: MNHEY, SVGAGI. Trimming shortened V by 2 bases and J by 6 bases, and 10 bases separated the two germline ends. The CDR3: CASSYEGRDGYTF. The CDR3 DNA is TGTGCCAGCAGTTACGAGGGTCGTGATGGCTACACCTTC.

The chain links TRBV7-9 to TRBJ2-3; D ambiguous. CDR3 length: 15 amino acids. Trimming removed 1 base at V and 2 bases at J, with 10 bases between. The V gene's germline CDR1 is SEHNR and CDR2 FQNEAQ (reference sequence). As DNA, the CDR3 is TGTGCCAGCAGCTTAGGCTACCGCGACACAGATACGCAGTATTTT. This gives the protein CASSLGYRDTDTQYF.

The chain carries TRBV3-1 (or the pseudogene TRBV3-2) and TRBJ1-1; no clear D. The CDR3 totals 15 residues. Trimming removed 1 base at V and 1 base at J, with 10 bases between. The germline V gene encodes CDR1 LGHDT and CDR2 YNNKEL (reference sequence). As DNA, the CDR3 is TGTGCCAGCAGCCAAGGCCGAGCGTCGAACACTGAAGCTTTCTTT. This sequence encodes CASSQGRASNTEAFF.